This T cell receptor beta chain emerged from a study of blood T cell repertoires in COVID-19 (TCRdb year 2020). Regarding the study in general: Collaborator samples came from the United States, Italy and Spain and covered acute and convalescent phases of COVID-19. A freely available public database, intended as a resource for researchers studying the immune response to SARS-CoV-2, is where the repertoires were released. A de-identified subject ID, COVID-19 status, age in years and sex were almost always included in the sample metadata. Deeply sampled blood TCRbeta repertoires from subjects exposed to, actively infected with, or recovered from COVID-19 were included in the dataset. Samples were obtained from the ongoing ImmuneRACE study (first 160 participants) and from about 1,300 subjects provided by 6 global collaborators. The material from the prospective study consisted of cDNA or gDNA derived from T cells, B-cell-depleted T cells, or PBMCs. HLA class I and class II types, where available, came from metadata supplied by the sample provider rather than from assay-based typing. Overall study results and their limits: The quantity of clinical and demographic metadata differed by source and by participant and was supplied without curation.

As concerns this clone: Its antigen has not been determined. Base qualities are missing; no much larger clone stands one base away.

Each collaborating institution followed its own protocols to collect whole blood in K2EDTA tubes. Collaborator samples were shipped for TCRbeta analysis as frozen whole blood, isolated PBMCs, or DNA extracted from either sample type. A distance of 8 bases separates the germline ends of V and J, which lose 2 bases and 0 bases respectively. Inclusive of the bounding cysteine and phenylalanine, the CDR3 is 15 residues long. Kept here is only the CDR3 DNA, which spans 45 bases and is read in frame from base 1. Looking up the germline V gene yields CDR1 MGHRA and CDR2 YSYEKL. The immunoSEQ Assay, a bias-controlled multiplex PCR, was used to amplify TCRbeta CDR3 regions from genomic DNA. Per the original workflow: The number of nucleated cells in each sample was estimated from the amplification of reference gene primers within the assay. To quantify the absolute abundance of each unique TCRbeta CDR3 rearrangement, sequence reads were collapsed and filtered. For each sample, productive Simpson clonality was calculated as the square root of Simpson's diversity index across productive rearrangements. TCRdb retrieved this table from immuneACCESS and kept in-frame rearrangements only. Not all clones are present; in checked studies, unresolved V genes account for under half, and no reason is known for the remainder. V, J and clone size are those of that table, while D and trimming were read from the DNA. The sample records 130,000 or so clones, around 89% of which are singletons. The ten largest make up approximately 8.1% of the sample.

Sequencing was done on a sample of peripheral blood. This sequence uses TRBV4-1 and TRBJ1-5; the D gene cannot be resolved reliably. This clonotype was sampled from a man over 45 with acute or convalescent COVID-19. The sequenced DNA is TGCGCCAGCAGCCAAAGGAGTCATAGCAATCAGCCCCAGCATTTT. Its product reads: CASSQRSHSNQPQHF.